This is a list of T cell receptor beta chains from one sample in a study of blood T cell repertoires in COVID-19. The data were produced by immunoSEQ multiplex PCR, yet TCRdb's version contains in-frame clones alone and is incomplete. The sample has around 32,000 clones; roughly 93% are singletons. Sequencing was performed on peripheral blood. All receptors come from a male donor with active COVID-19. Both conserved end residues are part of each CDR3.

V gene	J gene	CDR3 protein
TRBV18	TRBJ1-2	CASSPGFRDSPSYGYTF
TRBV9	TRBJ2-2	CASSPFGNTGELFF
TRBV7-9	TRBJ1-2	CASSQRLDRGLHNYGYTF
TRBV19	TRBJ2-2	CASSTLGVGTGELFF
TRBV7-2	TRBJ1-6	CASSQKLRVDNSPLHF
TRBV5-1	TRBJ1-1	CASSRTLRQGSTEAFF
TRBV11-1	TRBJ1-1	CASSLDRAQGASEAFF
TRBV5-1	TRBJ2-7	CASSLGTGERYF
TRBV28	TRBJ2-2	CASRLFTGELFF
TRBV19	TRBJ2-4	CASSIYGLAPPTLAKNIQYF
TRBV19	TRBJ1-2	CASRQTPGLYGYTF
TRBV5-4	TRBJ2-1	CASSFTGTANNEQFF
TRBV5-6	TRBJ1-6	CASSGGLHGDSPLHF
TRBV2	TRBJ2-1	CASSVGLAGYNEQFF
TRBV3-1/TRBV3-2	TRBJ2-3	CASSPWTGGIADTQYF
TRBV3-1/TRBV3-2	TRBJ1-6	CASSQDVKTGQNSPLHF
TRBV12-3/TRBV12-4	TRBJ1-1	CAIRGLLNTEAFF
TRBV6-5	TRBJ2-1	CASSPDRGQYNEQFF
TRBV7-2	TRBJ2-7	CASSLGGRVYEQYF
TRBV19	TRBJ1-1	CASSMSGAMNTEAFF
TRBV9	TRBJ1-1	CASSVEDRPEVAFF
TRBV6-2/TRBV6-3	TRBJ1-2	CASSPDPGSLKGYTF
TRBV7-9	TRBJ2-5	CASSLEGSVQETQYF
TRBV6-1	TRBJ1-1	CASSERGFTEAFF
TRBV4-1	TRBJ1-6	CASSQDGGGWGNSPLHF
TRBV11-1	TRBJ1-6	CASSQTGGGNSPLHF
TRBV5-1	TRBJ2-5	CPSSFNPVRETQYF
TRBV2	TRBJ1-2	CASRTWTGEGYTF
TRBV7-3	TRBJ2-5	CASSFSGQGTQYF
TRBV6-5	TRBJ1-1	CASSYSYTGQNTEAFF
TRBV18	TRBJ2-3	CASSPLAGGRTDTQYF
TRBV4-2	TRBJ2-3	CASSQGRTSGGSTDTQYF
TRBV6-5	TRBJ2-3	CASSLSRDTQYF
TRBV9	TRBJ2-7	CASSVGQGTYEQYF
TRBV19	TRBJ1-1	CASTLEGTKAFF
TRBV10-1	TRBJ2-3	CASSEGGLAASRQYF
TRBV4-1	TRBJ1-6	CASSQESPRLNSPLHF